This T cell receptor beta chain was identified in a study of shared clonotypes between healthy human individuals. Across the study: Donors were a couple of women and a few men aged 18 to 49.

The study's findings and limits: At large depth, rarefaction still showed sorted-subset sequencing to be incomplete.

CD8 cells classed as naive were CD45RO-negative and positively selected for CCR7, excluding terminally differentiated effector memory CD45RA+ cells. The donors were adults (healthy and HIV-negative) with no recent acute infections or vaccinations. Everyone who donated was a Caucasian adult who lived in Nashville, Tennessee. Using immunoSEQ multiplex PCR, the repertoire was profiled, and TCRdb retains in-frame clones only, with some absent. The profile shows approximately 650,000 clones, around 95% of them singletons. On this clone: Its antigen is not known.

Sequenced sample: naive CD8+ T cells sorted from blood. This receptor was identified in a woman younger than 45 in good health.

The CDR3 is CASSPRAGNTEAFF. The CDR3 coding sequence is TGTGCCAGCAGCCCCCGAGCGGGGAACACTGAAGCTTTCTTT. The chain combines TRBV14 with TRBJ1-1, with no clear D. Germline V gives CDR1 SGHDN, CDR2 FVKESK. Trimming removed 4 bases from V and 1 base from J, with 10 bases in between. The length of the CDR3 is 14 residues.